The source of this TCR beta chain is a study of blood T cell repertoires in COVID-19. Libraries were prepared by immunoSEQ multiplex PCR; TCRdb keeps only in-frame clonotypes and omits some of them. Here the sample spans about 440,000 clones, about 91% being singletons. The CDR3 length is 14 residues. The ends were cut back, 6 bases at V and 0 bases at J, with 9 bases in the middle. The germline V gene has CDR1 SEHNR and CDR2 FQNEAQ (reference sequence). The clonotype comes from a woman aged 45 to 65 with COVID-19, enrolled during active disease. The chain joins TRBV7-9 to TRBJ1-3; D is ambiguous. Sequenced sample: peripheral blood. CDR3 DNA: TGTGCCAGCAGGGCAGACTCCTCTGGAAACACCATATATTTT. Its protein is CASRADSSGNTIYF.